Following are 29 T cell receptor beta chains from one sample sequenced in a study of T-cell memory formation after mild COVID-19. TCRdb ran MiXCR on the 5' RACE reads and lists one entry per CDR3 protein. The repertoire holds more than 450,000 distinct CDR3 sequences, with roughly 17% as singletons. Sequencing used PBMCs or a T cell subset sorted from them (not recorded which). The receptor source for this set is an adult woman who had mild COVID-19 (a few samples of this study predate the infection). Cell type and time point are not known.

This clonotype was seen a few times. The chain couples TRBV10-3 to TRBJ2-1; 10 positions agree with TRBD1. CDR1 is ENHRY and CDR2 is SYGVKD in the germline V gene. Trimming cost V 6 bases and J 5 bases; bases outside gene matches: 7. The CDR3 extends over 15 amino acids. The CDR3: CAISFGDRGHNEQFF. CDR3 DNA: TGTGCCATCAGCTTCGGGGACAGGGGCCACAATGAGCAGTTCTTC.

This clonotype was picked up a small number of times. The V gene is TRBV3-1, the J gene TRBJ2-3, with 15 positions matching TRBD2. V shed 7 bases and J 11 bases; nucleotides not matched to a gene: 13. The CDR3 extends over 16 amino acids. Per the germline V gene, CDR1 is LGHDT and CDR2 is YNNKEL (reference sequence). CDR3 DNA sequence: TGTGCCAGCACCGATTTTGGACTAGCGGGGGGGCCGGAGCAGTATTTT. It translates to CASTDFGLAGGPEQYF.

J is TRBJ1-2 and V is TRBV7-3; D is unclear. Germline CDR1 is SGHTA and CDR2 is FQGTGA. The CDR3 has 14 residues. Trimming pared 4 bases from V and 8 bases from J, leaving 17 bases between. In DNA, the CDR3 is TGTGCCAGCAGCTCGAGTGGCGGATCAGGAGGCTACACCTTC. This sequence encodes CASSSSGGSGGYTF.

This clonotype appeared a few times. The chain recombines TRBV7-9 with TRBJ2-1; 8 nucleotides agree with TRBD2. Germline trimming cut 4 bases from V and 10 bases from J; bases unmatched to any gene: 6. Germline CDR1 is SEHNR and CDR2 is FQNEAQ (reference sequence). The CDR3 is 13 residues long. The CDR3 here is CASSSREAVEQFF. DNA for the CDR3: TGTGCCAGCAGCTCGCGGGAGGCGGTGGAGCAGTTCTTC.

V and J are TRBV12-3 or TRBV12-4 and TRBJ2-1; D tentatively fits TRBD1 or TRBD2 (6 bases each). V was cut by 2 bases and J by 8 bases, with 16 bases left in between. The CDR3 runs to 15 residues. DNA of the CDR3: TGTGCCAGCAGTTTAAGTCAGAGGGGGGAAGATGAGCAGTTCTTC. It yields the protein CASSLSQRGEDEQFF.

This clonotype showed up just a few times. The J gene is TRBJ2-3, the V gene TRBV20-1; D unresolved. This CDR3 region has 12 residues. V was shortened by 5 bases and J by 6 bases, with 12 bases between the two germline ends. Germline-derived CDR1 and CDR2 are DFQATT and SNEGSKA (reference sequence). CDR3 nucleotides: TGCAGTGCTCTCGGGTACGGGGATACGCAGTATTTT. Protein: CSALGYGDTQYF.

This clonotype was counted between two and nine times. The V call is TRBV2, the J call TRBJ1-4; D is unclear. This CDR3 has 16 residues. With 5 bases removed from V and 0 bases from J, the gap between germline ends came to 13 bases. In germline, CDR1 is SNHLY, CDR2 FYNNEI. In DNA, the CDR3 is TGTGCCAGCAGTTGGGATACATCCGCAACTAATGAAAAACTGTTTTTT. It translates to CASSWDTSATNEKLFF.

This clonotype was seen a few times. The CDR3 region has the DNA TGTGCCAGCAGGGCCGGGACTAGCGTTGAGCAGTTCTTC. Translated: CASRAGTSVEQFF. The chain employs TRBV5-6 and TRBJ2-1; 10 nucleotides line up with TRBD2. Looked up from germline, CDR1 is SGHDT and CDR2 is YYEEEE. The CDR3 is made up of 13 amino acids. V was clipped by 5 bases and J by 9 bases; unmatched bases: 5. Based on the CDR3 plus reference TRBV5-6 and TRBJ2-1, the full variable domain is DAGVTQSPTHLIKTRGQQVTLRCSPKSGHDTVSWYQQALGQGPQFIFQYYEEEERQRGNFPDRFSGHQFPNYSSELNVNALLLGDSALYLCASRAGTSVEQFFGPGTRLTVL.

The V call is TRBV29-1, the J call TRBJ1-1; 7 nucleotides agree with TRBD1. The CDR3 is 14 amino acids. V gave up 2 bases and J gave up 5 bases; unmatched junction bases: 8. Germline CDR1 and CDR2: SQVTM and ANQGSEA. CDR3 residues: CSVEQGGFRTEAFF. The DNA for the CDR3 is TGCAGCGTTGAACAGGGGGGGTTCAGAACTGAAGCTTTCTTT. The variable domain in full, with the rest retrieved from reference TRBV29-1 and TRBJ1-1, is SAVISQKPSRDICQRGTSLTIQCQVDSQVTMMFWYRQQPGQSLTLIATANQGSEATYESGFVIDKFPISRPNLTFSTLTVSNMSPEDSSIYLCSVEQGGFRTEAFFGQGTRLTVV.

This chain uses TRBV6-2 or TRBV6-3 with TRBJ2-1, with D hard to call. V lost 0 bases, J lost 6 bases, and 15 bases lay in between. Germline CDR1 is MNHEY and CDR2 is SVGEGT. The CDR3 extends over 16 amino acids. CDR3 coding DNA: TGTGCCAGCAGTTACTCGATTTTCCCCGCCGGCAATGAGCAGTTCTTC. Translating gives CASSYSIFPAGNEQFF.

This clonotype was seen a few times. V usage is TRBV2 and J usage is TRBJ2-5; 7 bases map to TRBD1. The CDR3 runs 17 residues. Trimming cost V 3 bases and J 9 bases; bases outside gene matches: 19. Germline CDR1 reads SNHLY; CDR2 reads FYNNEI. The CDR3 bases are TGTGCCAGCAGTGATAGCATTGAGACAGGGATCGCCGAGGCCCAGTACTTC. Translating it yields CASSDSIETGIAEAQYF.

The CDR3 DNA reads as TGTGCCAGCAGCCGCCGACAGGGGATACCCGTCTACGAGCAGTACTTC. Residues: CASSRRQGIPVYEQYF. V gene TRBV11-2 combines with J gene TRBJ2-7; TRBD1 agrees at 8 bases. The germline gives CDR1 SGHAT, CDR2 FQNNGV. V gave up 5 bases and J gave up 3 bases; unmatched junction bases: 12. The CDR3 runs to 16 residues.

The V gene is TRBV7-9, the J gene TRBJ2-7; the D gene is possibly TRBD2 (7 bases). CDR1 is SEHNR, CDR2 FQNEAQ, per germline (reference sequence). V was pared by 5 bases and J by 6 bases, with 17 bases between. This CDR3 comprises 14 residues. The CDR3 nucleotides read TGTGCCAGCAGCGGAGGCGGCGGGGGCCGCGAGCAGTACTTC. It specifies CASSGGGGGREQYF.

This chain connects TRBV23-1 to TRBJ2-7, with D possibly being TRBD1 (5 bases). TRBV23-1 is known as an ORF, though its function is uncertain. The length of the CDR3 is 18 residues. Deletions cut 0 bases from V and 1 base from J, with 19 bases between. This chain's CDR3 is CASSQSDKTAWRSYEQYF. CDR3 bases: TGCGCCAGCAGTCAATCTGATAAGACAGCCTGGAGATCCTACGAGCAGTACTTC.

The chain has TRBV7-9 and TRBJ2-2; D is perhaps TRBD2 (5 bases). The CDR3 covers 13 residues. Germline V CDR1 and CDR2: SEHNR, FQNEAQ (reference sequence). Trimming removed 5 bases from V and 6 bases from J, with 10 bases in between. CDR3 in amino acids: CASSPTAAGELFF. DNA for the CDR3: TGTGCCAGCAGCCCCACAGCGGCCGGGGAGCTGTTTTTT.

This clonotype showed up just a few times. The V and J genes are TRBV20-1 and TRBJ1-5, with D possibly being TRBD1 (5 bases). V lost 5 bases, J lost 1 base, and 21 bases lay in between. The CDR3 extends over 17 amino acids. CDR1 DFQATT and CDR2 SNEGSKA come from the germline V gene (reference sequence). CDR3 nucleotide sequence: TGCAGTGCTTCCGGGACCCCGGGGCCTAAAAGCAATCAGCCCCAGCATTTT. It encodes CSASGTPGPKSNQPQHF.

This chain joins TRBV2 and TRBJ2-7, with 11 positions matching TRBD2. This CDR3 is built from 16 residues. Germline V lookup: CDR1 SNHLY, CDR2 FYNNEI. Germline trimming cut 1 base from V and 1 base from J; bases unmatched to any gene: 3. The CDR3 region has the DNA TGTGCCAGCAGTGAAGGGGGACTAGCGGCATCCTACGAGCAGTACTTC. This gives the protein CASSEGGLAASYEQYF.

This chain links TRBV11-1 with TRBJ2-2; tentatively, D is TRBD1 or TRBD2 (6 bases each). Deletions cut 2 bases from V and 8 bases from J, with 27 bases between. Per the germline V gene, CDR1 is SGHAT and CDR2 is FQDESV (reference sequence). The CDR3 has 19 amino acids. The CDR3 sequence: CASSLLIGGPGASAGELFF. CDR3 nucleotides: TGTGCCAGCAGCTTATTAATAGGGGGACCGGGAGCCTCGGCAGGGGAGCTGTTTTTT.

At least ten counts were recorded for this clonotype. The V call is TRBV7-9, the J call TRBJ2-7; tentative D call: TRBD2 (6 bases). The CDR3 is 14 residues long. V lost 2 bases and J lost 2, with 10 bases in between. The germline CDR1 and CDR2 sequences are SEHNR and FQNEAQ (reference sequence). As DNA, the CDR3 is TGTGCCAGCAGCTTACCCGGGGGTACCTACGAGCAGTACTTC. Protein sequence: CASSLPGGTYEQYF. Filled out from reference TRBV7-9 and TRBJ2-7, the complete variable domain reads DTGVSQNPRHKITKRGQNVTFRCDPISEHNRLYWYRQTLGQGPEFLTYFQNEAQLEKSRLLSDRFSAERPKGSFSTLEIQRTEQGDSAMYLCASSLPGGTYEQYFGPGTRLTVT.

This clonotype occurred a few times. The chain combines TRBV7-2 with TRBJ2-3; D could derive from TRBD1 or TRBD2 (5 bases each). Trimming left V 5 bases short and J 5 bases short, with 26 bases between. From germline, CDR1 is SGHTA and CDR2 FQGNSA. The CDR3 length is 18 residues. Here the CDR3 DNA reads TGTGCCAGCAGCCCCAGCCCACAGTGGGAGATAGGGGTAGATACGCAGTATTTT. Translated, it gives CASSPSPQWEIGVDTQYF.

The CDR3 sequence is CASSVASTSYEQYF. The CDR3 DNA follows: TGTGCCAGCAGTGTAGCGTCCACTTCCTACGAGCAGTACTTC. The V call is TRBV2, the J call TRBJ2-7; D perhaps matches TRBD2 (5 bases). Trimming took off 4 bases at V and 1 base at J, with 11 bases between the two ends. Germline loops: CDR1 SNHLY, CDR2 FYNNEI. This CDR3 comprises 14 residues.

The chain combines TRBV6-5 with TRBJ2-5; 7 bases match TRBD2. J was trimmed by 2 bases and V by 6 bases; bases with no gene match: 12. CDR3 length: 16 amino acids. Germline CDR1 reads MNHEY; CDR2 reads SVGAGI. The DNA of the CDR3 is TGTGCCAGCAGAGTCTCTTTGGGAGGGCCGCAAGAGACCCAGTACTTC. It specifies CASRVSLGGPQETQYF.

This chain joins TRBV4-3 and TRBJ2-7; no clear D. The CDR3 runs to 13 residues. V was cut by 0 bases and J by 6 bases, with 9 bases left in between. CDR1 and CDR2 (germline): LGHNA, YSLEER. This chain's CDR3 is CASSQDRRSEQYF. The CDR3 coding sequence is TGCGCCAGCAGCCAAGATCGGCGTTCCGAGCAGTACTTC.

The chain combines TRBV5-5 with TRBJ2-2, with D possibly TRBD1 on 5 matching bases. The V gene lost 3 bases and the J gene lost 0 bases, with 12 bases spanning the gap. The germline V gene has CDR1 SGHKS and CDR2 YYEKEE (reference sequence). This CDR3 contains 16 residues. CDR3 bases: TGTGCCAGCAGCTCTGACAGCCTCGCGAACACCGGGGAGCTGTTTTTT. It codes for CASSSDSLANTGELFF.

Of note for this clonotype: No conserved phenylalanine or tryptophan is present at the end of the CDR3, so a read error is the likely explanation. V and J are TRBV12-3 or TRBV12-4 and TRBJ2-3; D possibly matches TRBD1 or TRBD2 (5 bases each). This CDR3 is 16 amino acids long. Between the trimmed V and J ends, which lost 6 bases and 0 bases, there was a span of 16 bases. CDR3 in amino acids: CASSSEGTLSTDTQYV. The DNA for the CDR3 is TGTGCCAGCAGCTCAGAGGGGACCCTGAGCACAGATACGCAGTATGTT.

The chain carries TRBV6-5 and TRBJ1-1; a possible D gene is TRBD1 (5 bases). V was clipped by 5 bases and J by 5 bases, with 12 bases between them. This CDR3 contains 13 residues. CDR1 MNHEY and CDR2 SVGAGI come from the germline V gene. CDR3 coding DNA: TGTGCCAGCAGTATGATCCAGGGTACTGAAGCTTTCTTT. Protein sequence: CASSMIQGTEAFF.

The V and J genes are TRBV12-3 or TRBV12-4 and TRBJ2-1, with 13 bases aligning to TRBD2. V lost 6 bases, J lost 6 bases, and 8 bases stayed unmatched. The CDR3 totals 16 residues. The CDR3 sequence: CASRAGLAGSGNEQFF. CDR3 DNA sequence: TGTGCCAGCAGAGCGGGACTAGCGGGGTCGGGCAATGAGCAGTTCTTC.

The chain links TRBV18 to TRBJ1-1, with D tentatively TRBD1 (5 bases). V was cut by 3 bases and J by 4 bases, with 18 bases left in between. The CDR3 consists of 16 residues. Germline V lookup: CDR1 KGHSH, CDR2 LQKENI. Here the CDR3 reads CASSPREGAVGTEAFF. CDR3 nucleotides: TGTGCCAGCTCACCCCGGGAAGGGGCCGTGGGCACTGAAGCTTTCTTT.

The V gene is TRBV6-6, the J gene TRBJ2-1; 7 bases agree with TRBD1. Germline assignment: CDR1 MNHNY and CDR2 SVGAGI (reference sequence). The V gene end was trimmed by 7 bases and the J gene end by 0 bases; junction bases not matched to a gene: 18. The CDR3 covers 19 residues. The CDR3 bases are TGTGCCAGCATTCCACGACAGGGCCCCGGCTCGAGCTCCTACAATGAGCAGTTCTTC. Amino acid sequence: CASIPRQGPGSSSYNEQFF.